Following are 14 T cell receptor beta chains from one sample sequenced in a study of blood T cell repertoires in COVID-19. Assay: immunoSEQ multiplex PCR; the TCRdb copy retains only in-frame clones and omits some. The sample includes approximately 190,000 clones, roughly 81% of them seen just once. The sequencing sample was made of peripheral blood. The source of these receptors is a woman aged 70 to 79 with active or convalescent COVID-19.

The chain combines TRBV29-1 with TRBJ2-7, with 7 bases aligning to TRBD2. The CDR3 extends over 18 amino acids. Germline lookup yields CDR1 SQVTM and CDR2 ANQGSEA. J gave up 0 bases and V 4 bases, and 18 bases lay outside the gene matches. The CDR3 region has the DNA TGCAGCGTTGGAAGAGGTCAGAGACTAGCAGCGAGCTCCTACGAGCAGTACTTC. This sequence encodes CSVGRGQRLAASSYEQYF.

The chain joins TRBV29-1 to TRBJ2-1; perhaps TRBD1 as D (6 bases). Germline values: CDR1 SQVTM, CDR2 ANQGSEA. The CDR3 covers 15 residues. The V end lost 5 bases, the J end lost 0 bases, and 14 bases lay between the germline ends. In DNA, the CDR3 is TGCAGCGTTCCCAGGGGTGTAAGCTCCTACAATGAGCAGTTCTTC. Translated, it gives CSVPRGVSSYNEQFF.

The chain couples TRBV4-1 to TRBJ1-2; D uncertain. The CDR3 covers 16 residues. The V gene lost 0 bases and the J gene lost 4 bases, with 15 bases spanning the gap. Germline CDR1 and CDR2: MGHRA and YSYEKL. Written as DNA, the CDR3 is TGCGCCAGCAGCCAAGATCATTATGAGGGCCGCTATGGCTACACCTTC. Translated, it gives CASSQDHYEGRYGYTF.

The chain couples TRBV28 to TRBJ1-5, with unresolved D. The CDR3 sequence is 15 residues long. Germline V gene sequence: CDR1 MDHEN, CDR2 SYDVKM. V was pared by 7 bases and J by 1 base, with 14 bases between. The CDR3 is CASTPGLGSNQPQHF. The CDR3 nucleotides read TGTGCCAGCACCCCCGGTCTAGGCAGCAATCAGCCCCAGCATTTT.

This chain joins TRBV2 and TRBJ2-7; the match to TRBD2 covers 7 bases. The CDR3 covers 13 residues. Germline CDR1 reads SNHLY; CDR2 reads FYNNEI. J was trimmed by 7 bases and V by 7 bases; bases with no gene match: 10. The CDR3: CASKLTSAREQYF. The CDR3 bases are TGTGCCAGCAAACTAACTAGCGCTCGTGAGCAGTACTTC.

The V call is TRBV19, the J call TRBJ2-7; 8 positions match TRBD2. Germline trimming cut 4 bases from V and 4 bases from J; bases unmatched to any gene: 0. There are 12 residues in the CDR3. Per germline, CDR1 LNHDA and CDR2 SQIVND (reference sequence). CDR3: CASSTSGYEQYF. The DNA for the CDR3 is TGTGCCAGTAGTACTAGCGGGTACGAGCAGTACTTC. Full variable domain (rest looked up from reference TRBV19 and TRBJ2-7): DGGITQSPKYLFRKEGQNVTLSCEQNLNHDAMYWYRQDPGQGLRLIYYSQIVNDFQKGDIAEGYSVSREKKESFPLTVTSAQKNPTAFYLCASSTSGYEQYFGPGTRLTVT.

The chain couples TRBV14 to TRBJ1-4, with D tentatively TRBD1 (6 bases). Germline V gene data show CDR1 as SGHDN and CDR2 as FVKESK. Trimming took 4 bases from V and 4 from J, leaving 10 bases between them. This CDR3 has 14 amino acids. This chain's CDR3 is CASSRQDRNEKLFF. The CDR3 region has the DNA TGTGCCAGCAGCCGACAGGACCGTAATGAAAAACTGTTTTTT.

This clone has just a few counts. The chain links TRBV3-1 (or the pseudogene TRBV3-2) to TRBJ2-3; D gene unclear. Trimming stripped 4 bases from V and 0 bases from J, with 11 bases between. The CDR3 runs 15 residues. CDR1 and CDR2 from the germline V gene are LGHDT and YNNKEL (reference sequence). CDR3 nucleotide sequence: TGTGCCAGCAGCCGCGCCATACTAAGCACAGATACGCAGTATTTT. Amino acid sequence: CASSRAILSTDTQYF.

The CDR3 is CSVEDDRRRNTEAFF. CDR3 sequence (DNA): TGCAGCGTTGAAGATGATCGTAGGAGGAACACTGAAGCTTTCTTT. The chain combines TRBV29-1 with TRBJ1-1, with D unclear. The germline gives CDR1 SQVTM, CDR2 ANQGSEA. The CDR3 extends over 15 amino acids. Between the trimmed V and J ends, which lost 0 bases and 1 base, there was a span of 12 bases.

The rearrangement joins TRBV24-1 to TRBJ2-2; 7 bases align to TRBD1. CDR1 is KGHDR and CDR2 is SFDVKD in the germline V gene. The CDR3 runs 18 residues. Losses at the gene ends were 2 bases for V and 2 bases for J; bases not matched to a gene: 10. The CDR3, as DNA: TGTGCCACCAGTGATTCCCCCTCCCGGACAGGAAACACCGGGGAGCTGTTTTTT. Its translation is CATSDSPSRTGNTGELFF.

The chain couples TRBV5-1 to TRBJ2-6; no definite D call. The CDR3 is 15 amino acids. Germline values: CDR1 SGHRS, CDR2 YFSETQ. V was shortened by 0 bases and J by 4 bases, with 8 bases between the two germline ends. The CDR3 is CASSLAGPGANVLTF. CDR3 sequence (DNA): TGCGCCAGCAGCTTGGCCGGTCCAGGGGCCAACGTCCTGACTTTC.

The rearrangement links TRBV3-1 (or the pseudogene TRBV3-2) to TRBJ2-5; weak D call: TRBD2 (5 bases). CDR1 is LGHDT and CDR2 is YNNKEL in the germline V gene (reference sequence). The CDR3 consists of 13 residues. The V end lost 4 bases, the J end lost 3 bases, and 9 bases lay between the germline ends. The CDR3, as DNA: TGTGCCAGCAGCCCAAAGACTAAAGAGACCCAGTACTTC. Amino acids: CASSPKTKETQYF.

The V and J genes are TRBV5-1 and TRBJ2-7; maybe TRBD2 (6 bases). CDR1 and CDR2 (germline): SGHRS, YFSETQ. The CDR3 covers 14 residues. Deletions cut 3 bases from V and 2 bases from J, with 12 bases between. The CDR3 bases are TGCGCCAGCAGCTCAGAGGAGGGCCCCTACGAGCAGTACTTC. The encoded protein is CASSSEEGPYEQYF.

The chain recombines TRBV6-5 with TRBJ2-1; possible D gene TRBD2, 5 bases. The CDR3 spans 15 residues. Germline assignment: CDR1 MNHEY and CDR2 SVGAGI. V lost 6 bases and J 1 base, leaving 13 bases between the germline ends. The CDR3, as DNA: TGTGCCAGCAGACCCCGACGGGGTTCCTACAATGAGCAGTTCTTC. Translation: CASRPRRGSYNEQFF.